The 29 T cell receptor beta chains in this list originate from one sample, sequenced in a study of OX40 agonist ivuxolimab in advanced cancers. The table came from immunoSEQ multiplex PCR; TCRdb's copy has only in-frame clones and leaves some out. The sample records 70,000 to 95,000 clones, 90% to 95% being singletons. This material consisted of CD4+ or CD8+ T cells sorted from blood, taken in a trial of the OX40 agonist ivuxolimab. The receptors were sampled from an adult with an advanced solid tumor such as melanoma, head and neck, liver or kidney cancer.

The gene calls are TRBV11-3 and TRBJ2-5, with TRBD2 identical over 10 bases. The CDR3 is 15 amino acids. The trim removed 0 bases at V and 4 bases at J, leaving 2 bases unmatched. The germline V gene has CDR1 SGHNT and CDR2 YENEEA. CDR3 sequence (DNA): TGTGCCAGCAGCTTAGACTTAGCGGGAGGAGAGACCCAGTACTTC. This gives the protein CASSLDLAGGETQYF.

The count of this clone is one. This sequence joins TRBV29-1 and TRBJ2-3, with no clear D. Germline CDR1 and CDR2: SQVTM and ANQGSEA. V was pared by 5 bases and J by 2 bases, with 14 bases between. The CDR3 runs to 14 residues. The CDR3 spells CSVLWRRATDTQYF. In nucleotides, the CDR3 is TGCAGCGTTTTATGGCGACGGGCCACAGATACGCAGTATTTT.

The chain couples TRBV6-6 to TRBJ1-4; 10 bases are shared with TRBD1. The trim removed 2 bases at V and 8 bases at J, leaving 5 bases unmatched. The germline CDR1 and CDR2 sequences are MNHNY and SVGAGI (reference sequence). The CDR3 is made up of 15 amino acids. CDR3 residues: CASSYPGQGREKLFF. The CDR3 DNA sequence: TGTGCCAGCAGTTACCCGGGACAGGGGAGAGAAAAACTGTTTTTT.

The chain's CDR3 is CASLSGVRLNTEAFF. CDR3 DNA sequence: TGTGCCAGCCTGTCCGGGGTGCGGCTGAACACTGAAGCTTTCTTT. The chain links TRBV6-6 to TRBJ1-1; unclear D gene. Germline CDR1 is MNHNY and CDR2 is SVGAGI (reference sequence). The CDR3 spans 15 residues. V dropped 8 bases and J dropped 0 bases, with 16 bases sitting between them.

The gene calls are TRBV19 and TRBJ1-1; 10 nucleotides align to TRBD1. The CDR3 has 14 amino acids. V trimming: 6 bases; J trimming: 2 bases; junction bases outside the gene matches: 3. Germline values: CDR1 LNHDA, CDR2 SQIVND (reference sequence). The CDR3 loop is CASRGTGDNTEAFF. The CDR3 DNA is TGTGCCAGTAGGGGGACAGGGGACAACACTGAAGCTTTCTTT.

The DNA for the CDR3 is TGTGCCGGACGCAAACAGGGGTATAATGAAAAACTGTTTTTT. Residues: CAGRKQGYNEKLFF. The chain employs TRBV19 and TRBJ1-4; TRBD1 agrees at 7 bases. The V and J ends lost 11 bases and 4 bases, in that order; junction bases with no gene match: 10. Per germline, CDR1 LNHDA and CDR2 SQIVND (reference sequence). This CDR3 comprises 14 residues.

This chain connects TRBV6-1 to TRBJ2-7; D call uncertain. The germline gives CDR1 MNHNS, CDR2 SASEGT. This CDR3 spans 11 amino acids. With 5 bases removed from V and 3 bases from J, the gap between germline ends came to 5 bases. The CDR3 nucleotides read TGTGCCAGCAGTCATTTCTACGAGCAGTACTTC. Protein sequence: CASSHFYEQYF.

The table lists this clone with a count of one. The CDR3 sequence: CASSFRGNYGYTF. The CDR3 DNA follows: TGTGCCAGCAGTTTTCGGGGAAACTATGGCTACACCTTC. The chain is built from TRBV27 and TRBJ1-2, with unresolved D. This CDR3 contains 13 residues. Trimming cost V 3 bases and J 2 bases, with 7 bases left between them. In germline, CDR1 is MNHEY, CDR2 SMNVEV (reference sequence).

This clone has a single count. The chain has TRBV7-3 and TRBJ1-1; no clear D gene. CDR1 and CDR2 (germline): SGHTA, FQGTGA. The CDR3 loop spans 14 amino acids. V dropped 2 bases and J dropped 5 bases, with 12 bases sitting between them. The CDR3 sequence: CASSLGPGRTEAFF. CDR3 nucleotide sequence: TGTGCCAGCAGCTTAGGCCCTGGACGGACTGAAGCTTTCTTT.

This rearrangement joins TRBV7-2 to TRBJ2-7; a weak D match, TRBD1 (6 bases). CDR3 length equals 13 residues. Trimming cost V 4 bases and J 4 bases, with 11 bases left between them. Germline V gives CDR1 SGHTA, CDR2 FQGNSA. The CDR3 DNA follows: TGTGCCAGCAGCTGGGACACTGGTTACGAGCAGTACTTC. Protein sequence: CASSWDTGYEQYF.

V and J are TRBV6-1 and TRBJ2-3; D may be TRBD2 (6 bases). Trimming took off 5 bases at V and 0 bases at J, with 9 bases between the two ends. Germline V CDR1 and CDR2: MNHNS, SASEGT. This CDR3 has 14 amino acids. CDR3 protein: CASSPGLSTDTQYF. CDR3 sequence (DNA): TGTGCCAGCAGTCCGGGACTTAGCACAGATACGCAGTATTTT.

The CDR3 DNA sequence: TGTGCCAGCAGTTTGGGAGACGGCGAGCAGTACTTC. Translated: CASSLGDGEQYF. The rearrangement joins TRBV27 to TRBJ2-7; tentatively, D is TRBD2 (5 bases). Germline assignment: CDR1 MNHEY and CDR2 SMNVEV (reference sequence). The CDR3 spans 12 residues. With 3 bases removed from V and 6 bases from J, the gap between germline ends came to 9 bases.

CDR3 sequence (DNA): TGTGCCAGCAGCGTGAGGGACAGGGATGAGACCCAGTACTTC. Its translation: CASSVRDRDETQYF. This rearrangement joins TRBV9 to TRBJ2-5; 9 bases are a match to TRBD1. Germline CDR1 SGDLS, CDR2 YYNGEE. V gave up 2 bases and J gave up 5 bases; unmatched junction bases: 4. CDR3 length equals 14 residues.

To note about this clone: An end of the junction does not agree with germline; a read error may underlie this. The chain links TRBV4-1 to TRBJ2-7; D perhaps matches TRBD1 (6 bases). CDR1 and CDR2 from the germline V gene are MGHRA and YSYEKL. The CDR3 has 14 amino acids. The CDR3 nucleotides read TGCGCCAGCCGCCACCGGGACACTGATTACGAGCAGTACTTC. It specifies CASRHRDTDYEQYF.

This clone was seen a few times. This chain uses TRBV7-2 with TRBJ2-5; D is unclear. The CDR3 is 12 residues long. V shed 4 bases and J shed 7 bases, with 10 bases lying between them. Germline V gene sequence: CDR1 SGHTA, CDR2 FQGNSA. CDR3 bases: TGTGCCAGCAGCTCCCCCTTAGGGACCCAGTACTTC. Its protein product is CASSSPLGTQYF.

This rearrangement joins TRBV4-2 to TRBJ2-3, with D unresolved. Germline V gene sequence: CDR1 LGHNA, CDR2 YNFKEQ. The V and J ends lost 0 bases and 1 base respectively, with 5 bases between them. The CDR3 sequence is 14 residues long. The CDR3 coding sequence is TGTGCCAGCAGCCAAGATCAGGGCACAGATACGCAGTATTTT. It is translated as CASSQDQGTDTQYF.

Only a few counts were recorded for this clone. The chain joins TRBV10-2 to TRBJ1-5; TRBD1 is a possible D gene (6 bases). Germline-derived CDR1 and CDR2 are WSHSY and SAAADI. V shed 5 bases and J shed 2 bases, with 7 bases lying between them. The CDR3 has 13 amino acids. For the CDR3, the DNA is TGCGCCAGCAGTCCAGGGGGCAATCAGCCCCAGCATTTT. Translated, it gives CASSPGGNQPQHF.

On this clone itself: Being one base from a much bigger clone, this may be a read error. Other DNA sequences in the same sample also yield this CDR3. The CDR3 nucleotides read TGTGCCTGGAGTAAAGGGAAAGGTCAGCCCCAGCATTTT. This encodes CAWSKGKGQPQHF. The rearrangement uses TRBV30 and TRBJ1-5, with D unclear. CDR1 is GTSNPN and CDR2 is SVGIG in the germline V gene (reference sequence). Trimming took 2 bases from V and 6 from J, leaving 11 bases between them. The CDR3 is 13 residues long.

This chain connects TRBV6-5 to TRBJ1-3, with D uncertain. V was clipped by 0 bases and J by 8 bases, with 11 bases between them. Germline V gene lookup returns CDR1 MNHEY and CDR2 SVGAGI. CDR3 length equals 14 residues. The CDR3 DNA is TGTGCCAGCAGTTACTCGGGGAGAGACGACACCATATATTTT. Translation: CASSYSGRDDTIYF.

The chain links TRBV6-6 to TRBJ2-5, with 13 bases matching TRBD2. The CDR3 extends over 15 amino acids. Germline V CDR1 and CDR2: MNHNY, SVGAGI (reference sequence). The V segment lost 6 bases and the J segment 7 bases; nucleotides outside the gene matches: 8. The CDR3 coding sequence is TGTGCCAGCAGGATAACTAGCGGGAGGGCGAGGACCCAGTACTTC. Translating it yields CASRITSGRARTQYF.

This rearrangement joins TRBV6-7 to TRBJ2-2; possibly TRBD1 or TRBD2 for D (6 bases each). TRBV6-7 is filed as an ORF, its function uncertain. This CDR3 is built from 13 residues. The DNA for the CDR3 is TGTGGAGGAGGGGGTTCGAACACCGGGGAGCTGTTTTTT. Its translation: CGGGGSNTGELFF.

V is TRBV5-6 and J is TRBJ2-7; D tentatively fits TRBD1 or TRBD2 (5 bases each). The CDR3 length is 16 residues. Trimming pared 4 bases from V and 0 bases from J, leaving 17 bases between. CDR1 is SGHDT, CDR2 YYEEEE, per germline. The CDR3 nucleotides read TGTGCCAGCAGCCCGGGGCAGGGCGCCTACTCCTACGAGCAGTACTTC. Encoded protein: CASSPGQGAYSYEQYF.

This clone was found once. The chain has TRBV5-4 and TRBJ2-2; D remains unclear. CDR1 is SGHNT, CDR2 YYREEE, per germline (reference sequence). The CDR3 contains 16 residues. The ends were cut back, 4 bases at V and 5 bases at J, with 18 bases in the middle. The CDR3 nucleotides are TGTGCCAGCAGCCCGGGCTTAAGGGCTGAAACCGGGGAGCTGTTTTTT. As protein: CASSPGLRAETGELFF.

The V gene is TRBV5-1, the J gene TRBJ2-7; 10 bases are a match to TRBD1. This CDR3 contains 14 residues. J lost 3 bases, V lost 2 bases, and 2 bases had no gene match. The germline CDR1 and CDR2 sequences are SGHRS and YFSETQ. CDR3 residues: CASSFRTGGYEQYF. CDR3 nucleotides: TGCGCCAGCAGCTTTAGGACAGGGGGCTACGAGCAGTACTTC.

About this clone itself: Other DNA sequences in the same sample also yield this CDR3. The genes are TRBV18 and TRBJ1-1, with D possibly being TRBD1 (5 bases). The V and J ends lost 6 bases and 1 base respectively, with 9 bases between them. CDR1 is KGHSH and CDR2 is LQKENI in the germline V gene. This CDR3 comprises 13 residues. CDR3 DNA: TGTGCCAGCTCGCAAGGACAGAACACTGAAGCTTTCTTT. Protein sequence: CASSQGQNTEAFF.

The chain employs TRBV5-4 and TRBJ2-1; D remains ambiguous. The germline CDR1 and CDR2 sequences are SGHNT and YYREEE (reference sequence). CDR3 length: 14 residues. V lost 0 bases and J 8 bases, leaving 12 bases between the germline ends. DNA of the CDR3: TGTGCCAGCAGCTTGGTGGGCAGGACCGATGAGCAGTTCTTC. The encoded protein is CASSLVGRTDEQFF.

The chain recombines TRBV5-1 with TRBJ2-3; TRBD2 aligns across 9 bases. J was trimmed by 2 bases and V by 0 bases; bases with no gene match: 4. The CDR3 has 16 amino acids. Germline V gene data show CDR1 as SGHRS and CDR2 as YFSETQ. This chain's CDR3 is CASSLVAGGDTDTQYF. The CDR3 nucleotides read TGCGCCAGCAGCTTGGTTGCGGGAGGGGACACAGATACGCAGTATTTT.

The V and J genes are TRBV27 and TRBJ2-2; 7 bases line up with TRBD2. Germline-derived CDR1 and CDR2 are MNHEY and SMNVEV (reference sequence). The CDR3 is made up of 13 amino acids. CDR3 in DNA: TGTGCGTCTCGGGGGGCGAACACCGGGGAGCTGTTTTTT. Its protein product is CASRGANTGELFF.

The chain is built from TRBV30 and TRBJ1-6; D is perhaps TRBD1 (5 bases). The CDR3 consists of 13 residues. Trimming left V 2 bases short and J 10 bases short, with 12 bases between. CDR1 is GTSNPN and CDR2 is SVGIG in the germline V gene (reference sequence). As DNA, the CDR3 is TGTGCCTGGAGTCCAGGGAGAGCCTCACCCCTCCACTTT. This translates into CAWSPGRASPLHF. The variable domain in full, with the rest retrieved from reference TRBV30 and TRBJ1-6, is SQTIHQWPATLVQPVGSPLSLECTVEGTSNPNLYWYRQAAGRGLQLLFYSVGIGQISSEVPQNLSASRPQDRQFILSSKKLLLSDSGFYLCAWSPGRASPLHFGNGTRLTVT.